This T cell receptor beta chain was captured in a study of cytomegalovirus exposure and HLA in healthy donors (dated by TCRdb to 2016 to 2017). Looking at the study overall: In an earlier analysis of approximately 500 of the donors, approximately 300 Gb of sequence data and 90 million to 120 million unique TCR beta sequences from 180 million or so T cells were reported. About 320 gigabases of sequencing data and tens of millions of unique TCR sequences were included in an early release covering about 620 HLA-typed donors. Of the approximately 370 genotyped donors, 65% to 90% were placed in the genetic ancestry cluster associated with self-reported Caucasian donors. The study aimed to test whether cataloging public T cell receptors could reveal signatures of past pathogen exposure. The study used immunosequencing to profile the T cell repertoires of under 700 subjects and linked those repertoires to cytomegalovirus serostatus. In addition to the first cohort of around 670 subjects, a separate validation cohort of approximately 130 different subjects was used. The study combined high-throughput TCR immunosequencing, statistical association of individual TCRs with disease status, and machine learning to predict cytomegalovirus infection status. A later analysis re-analyzed previously published TCR beta repertoires from approximately 700 donors and added high-resolution HLA genotyping to study TCR occurrence patterns. Rather than using new phenotypic data, the later analysis identified candidate immune exposures from TCR beta sequences and from how often those sequences occurred across donors. An earlier analysis of some 600 of the donors applied high-throughput TCR beta sequencing to assess whether each TCR beta V gene segment acted as functional or pseudogenic. Donor age, sex, ethnicity and CMV serostatus were compiled alongside the repertoire data. A later genetic analysis took genome-wide SNP genotypes for about 55% of the roughly 670 donors and used that subset as a discovery cohort. Every discovery cohort repertoire had been produced on one sequencing platform. Class I and class II HLA loci were covered by the typing at four-digit resolution. Typing coverage differed by locus: A, B, C, DRB1 and DQB1 were typed in roughly 620-630 donors, DQA1 in about 510, DPA1 in some 570, and DPB1 in 472. Because of strong linkage in the cohort, roughly five DR-DQ haplotypes were treated as single units for association and clustering. Among over 350 genotyped donors of the cohort, an average of around 240,000 unique TCR beta nucleotide sequences were sequenced per donor, roughly 20% of them non-productive.

A remark on this clone: Its antigen remains unidentified. Base-call qualities are not available, and no considerably larger clone is one nucleotide away.

Library preparation employed the immunoSEQ multiplex PCR assay. For the multiplex PCR, a mixture combining 60 forward primers for TCR Vbeta segments and 13 reverse primers for TCR Jbeta segments was used. Amplification of the CDR3 region of rearranged TCR beta genes was performed with a multiplex PCR assay on genomic DNA. The amplified TCR beta libraries were sequenced on the Illumina HiSeq System as 87-base-pair reads. The source study handled its data this way. Across the roughly 640 repertoires, a later analysis counted roughly 77 million unique TCR beta chains, 9 million to 14 million of which were shared by at least two donors. A nearest-neighbor algorithm error-corrected the raw reads and collapsed the reads into unique sequences, merging closely related sequences to remove PCR and sequencing errors. CDR3 sequences were aligned to IMGT reference sequences to assign V, D and J gene segments. For a sequence to be retained, a match of at least six nucleotides to both a V gene segment and a J gene segment was required. Rearrangements were classified as productive when the CDR3 lacked stop codons and remained in frame with V and J, and all other rearrangements were classified as non-productive. CDR3 was defined according to IMGT convention as the region running from the second conserved V-encoded cysteine to the conserved J-encoded phenylalanine. The earlier analysis of about 590 of the donors excluded sequences that lacked an unambiguous match to a single V gene segment. In an earlier analysis of approximately 560 of the donors, a V segment was called functional when productive rearrangements were above 56.7%, and segregating when the standard deviation between donors exceeded 5%. A statistical classification framework was developed to diagnose cytomegalovirus status using the catalog of TCR beta chain sequences. In a later analysis, TCR nucleotide sequences were compared against IMGT/GENE-DB human TR gene sequences so that V and J genes could be assigned. A later analysis assigned CDR3 sequences and most-parsimonious VDJ recombination scenarios with the TCRdist pipeline. In a later analysis, every TCR beta chain was defined by the combination of its CDR3 amino acid sequence and its V-gene family, and reads without a unique V-gene family were dropped. To address suspected cross-contamination and a sequencing artifact, a later analysis removed under 600 highly shared, low-generation-probability nucleotide sequences. In a later analysis, a clonal expansion index for each public chain was calculated from normalized within-repertoire ranks of inferred template counts. In a later analysis, generation probabilities were computed with a VDJ recombination model fitted to out-of-frame rearrangements, and the resulting probabilities were checked against IGoR. In a later analysis, hypergeometric tests were used to score TCR-TCR, TCR-HLA and TCR-CMV co-occurrence, with a repertoire-size bias correction applied to TCR pairs. A later analysis estimated false discovery rates by permuting HLA or CMV assignments 20 times. In a later analysis, co-occurring TCRs were grouped using DBSCAN, with TCRdist sequence similarity added in when clustering inside HLA-allele-positive subsets. Repertoires with fewer than 30,000 or more than 120,000 public chains, plus five repertoires with anomalous nucleotide sharing, were excluded from co-occurrence clustering. TCRdb limited this immuneACCESS table to in-frame rearrangements with V and J called. A share of clones is missing; checked studies link under half to unresolved V genes, and the rest is unexplained. V and J calls and clone size are as listed in that table; D and trimming were resolved from the DNA. Here the sample has over 150,000 clones; around 80% occur a single time. Jointly, the top ten make up approximately 7% of the sample.

Spanning cysteine to phenylalanine, the CDR3 consists of 13 amino acids. Only CDR3 DNA is held: 39 bases, read in frame from base 1. Sequences LGHNA (CDR1) and YNFKEQ (CDR2) are obtained from the germline V gene. The junction shows trimming of 0 bases on V and 12 bases on J, plus 14 bases between the germline ends. The cohort comprised 710 or so healthy bone marrow donors. At the time of sampling, every cohort member was nominally healthy, though immune exposures that went unrecorded were likely present. The donor was CMV seropositive and belonged to the group of 270 or so seropositive cohort members. A peripheral blood sample was provided by each donor, and peripheral blood mononuclear cells were used for TCR beta sequencing. The Qiagen DNeasy Blood Extraction Kit was used to extract genomic DNA from the blood cell samples. General conclusions and limits of the study: According to a later analysis, parvovirus B19, influenza, CMV and Epstein-Barr virus appeared linked to several top co-occurrence clusters. A later genetic analysis associated a missense DCLRE1C variant with V-gene and J-gene trimming of TCR beta chains, and an independent cohort replicated the association. Because HLA typing was missing for some donors at each locus, association tests included only the typed subset. A cluster of highly shared sequence variants was judged likely to represent a technical artifact of the sequencing pipeline. According to the authors, the approach could potentially be generalized to other disease states and immunological phenotypes. In vitro tests confirmed that a few of the cytomegalovirus-associated TCR beta chains recognize cytomegalovirus antigens. Specific HLA alleles were associated with about 17,000 TCR beta sequences at a false discovery rate of 0.05 in a later analysis. In a later analysis, the rate of TCR association differed among HLA loci, with DRB1 alleles having the most associated TCRs and HLA-C alleles having the fewest. Cytomegalovirus status was reported to be diagnosed by the classifier with high specificity and sensitivity in both the original and validation cohorts. According to a later genetic analysis, donors in an Asian-associated ancestry cluster had fewer N-insertions in productive TCRs than the roughly 670-donor mean. Most TCR sequences were observed very rarely across donors, whereas some public TCRs were present in many individuals. In a later analysis, HLA-associated TCR beta chains were found to be more clonally expanded and to have lower generation probabilities than equally common non-associated chains. Broadly in line with IMGT annotations, most TCR beta V segments showed up in productive rearrangements about 87% or about 30% of the time in an earlier analysis of around 550 of the donors. Linkage disequilibrium might explain the correlated functional status among segregating V segments, but an unknown experimental factor could not be excluded. Because the 87-base-pair reads could not distinguish some IMGT-functional V segments, including TRBV6-2 and TRBV6-3, those segments were excluded. In a later analysis, most CMV-associated TCR beta chains were found to appear HLA-restricted, with HLA associations seemingly driven largely by CMV exposure. Because counts were too low, more than 15 rarely observed V segments, including chromosome 9 orphons, were excluded from the earlier analysis of several hundred of the donors. Assigning TCR associations to individual alleles was difficult when HLA alleles, especially DR and DQ, strongly co-occurred. A total of 150 to 200 TCR beta chains were listed by the study as associated with cytomegalovirus. For the cohort, immune exposure information was limited to CMV serostatus. Only TCR beta chains were sequenced in this cohort, and the absence of alpha or paired-chain data limited detectable features. A further reported finding was that TCR beta sequences accurately predicted the HLA-A and HLA-B alleles for most subjects in the first cohort. Roughly uniform sequencing depth across donors was assumed in presence/absence analyses, although this assumption may not hold.

Sequencing input: PBMCs. Rearrangement joined TRBV4-2 to TRBJ1-1; the D gene lacks a confident call. The sequence came from a woman aged 25 to 39 in good health and CMV-seropositive. The nucleotides read TGTGCCAGCAGCCAAGAAGGAATCGGGATATCTTTCTTT. It translates to CASSQEGIGISFF.